This entry lists 13 T cell receptor beta chains sequenced from one sample in a study of cytomegalovirus exposure and HLA in healthy donors listed by TCRdb under 2017. The library was made by the immunoSEQ multiplex PCR assay. For the multiplex PCR, a mixture combining 60 forward primers for TCR Vbeta segments and 13 reverse primers for TCR Jbeta segments was used. TCRdb obtained this table from immuneACCESS and retained in-frame rearrangements with V and J assigned. These tables miss some clones; where compared with another copy, unresolved V genes account for less than half of the shortfall, and the remainder is unexplained. In all, the sample holds fewer than 250,000 clones, and more than 70% of those were seen once. The ten largest make up 4% to 5% of the sample. Material for sequencing was PBMCs. Receptors were obtained from a man aged 25 to 40 in good health and CMV-seropositive.

J is TRBJ2-7 and V is TRBV19, with D possibly being TRBD1 (6 bases). V was clipped by 4 bases and J by 1 base, with 11 bases between them. CDR1 is LNHDA, CDR2 SQIVND, per germline (reference sequence). The CDR3 is 14 residues long. As DNA, the CDR3 is TGTGCCAGTAGTACCGGGACACCTTCCTACGAGCAGTACTTC. It yields the protein CASSTGTPSYEQYF.

J is TRBJ2-7 and V is TRBV7-2; possible D gene TRBD1, 6 bases. Trimming shortened V by 1 base and J by 5 bases, and 15 bases separated the two germline ends. The CDR3 length is 15 residues. CDR1 and CDR2 (germline): SGHTA, FQGNSA. CDR3: CASSLGTVWVDEQYF. CDR3 nucleotide sequence: TGTGCCAGCAGCTTAGGGACAGTTTGGGTCGACGAGCAGTACTTC.

The chain combines TRBV18 with TRBJ1-1; D may be TRBD1 (5 bases). Germline CDR1 and CDR2: KGHSH and LQKENI. The CDR3 consists of 15 residues. V was trimmed by 0 bases and J by 5 bases, leaving 13 bases between them. Here the CDR3 reads CASSPPGGMGTEAFF. The DNA of the CDR3 is TGTGCCAGCTCACCACCGGGGGGTATGGGGACTGAAGCTTTCTTT.

The chain combines TRBV7-8 with TRBJ2-1, with 7 bases aligning to TRBD2. This CDR3 is 15 amino acids long. Germline loops: CDR1 SGHVS, CDR2 FQNEAQ. V lost 4 bases to trimming and J lost 9 bases; unmatched junction nucleotides: 12. The CDR3 loop is CASSWGLAERGEQFF. For the CDR3, the DNA is TGTGCCAGCAGCTGGGGTCTGGCGGAGCGGGGTGAGCAGTTCTTC.

V is TRBV7-6 and J is TRBJ1-3, with D possibly being TRBD1 (5 bases). Between the trimmed V and J ends, which lost 3 bases and 4 bases, there was a span of 13 bases. Germline V lookup: CDR1 SGHVS, CDR2 FNYEAQ. The length of the CDR3 is 15 residues. The CDR3 sequence is CASSFGQGSGNTIYF. For the CDR3, the DNA is TGTGCCAGCAGCTTTGGGCAGGGATCCGGAAACACCATATATTTT.

The chain carries TRBV25-1 and TRBJ2-7; TRBD1 might be the D (5 bases). Germline lookup yields CDR1 MGHDK and CDR2 SYGVNS. Trimming removed 9 bases at V and 2 bases at J, with 11 bases between. The CDR3 runs 12 residues. The CDR3, as DNA: TGTGCCAGTCGCCAGGGTACCTACGAGCAGTACTTC. It yields the protein CASRQGTYEQYF.

This chain connects TRBV18 to TRBJ2-1; TRBD2 agrees at 7 bases. This CDR3 comprises 17 residues. CDR1 is KGHSH, CDR2 LQKENI, per germline. With 2 bases clipped from V and 0 bases from J, the junction kept 7 bases outside the gene matches. The CDR3 region has the DNA TGTGCCAGCTCACCATTAGCGGGCCCCAGCTCCTACAATGAGCAGTTCTTC. Protein product: CASSPLAGPSSYNEQFF.

This clone came up once. The chain is built from TRBV7-3 and TRBJ2-1, with D unclear. Trimming shortened V by 1 base and J by 12 bases, and 13 bases separated the two germline ends. The germline CDR1 and CDR2 sequences are SGHTA and FQGTGA. The CDR3 length is 13 residues. CDR3 residues: CASSLSSAEVQFF. The CDR3 coding sequence is TGTGCCAGCAGCTTAAGTTCCGCCGAGGTGCAGTTCTTC.

This rearrangement joins TRBV29-1 to TRBJ2-5; D is perhaps TRBD2 (6 bases). CDR3 length: 15 amino acids. V dropped 6 bases and J dropped 5 bases, with 22 bases sitting between them. Germline-derived CDR1 and CDR2 are SQVTM and ANQGSEA. CDR3 sequence reads: CSVASPAGGGETQYF. CDR3 coding DNA: TGCAGCGTCGCCTCCCCCGCGGGCGGAGGGGAGACCCAGTACTTC.

The V call is TRBV6-1, the J call TRBJ2-5; D unresolved. The V and J ends lost 1 base and 1 base respectively, with 7 bases between them. CDR1 is MNHNS, CDR2 SASEGT, per germline. The CDR3 has 14 amino acids. In nucleotides, the CDR3 is TGTGCCAGCAGTGAAGGCGGAACCCAAGAGACCCAGTACTTC. Amino acid sequence: CASSEGGTQETQYF.

The V and J genes are TRBV29-1 and TRBJ2-1, with 11 bases lining up with TRBD2. The CDR3 contains 14 residues. Germline-derived CDR1 and CDR2 are SQVTM and ANQGSEA. Germline trimming cut 6 bases from V and 10 bases from J; bases unmatched to any gene: 11. The CDR3 coding sequence is TGCAGCGTCGGTCTCCTAGCGGGAGGAGGGGAGCAGTTCTTC. Protein product: CSVGLLAGGGEQFF.

The V and J genes are TRBV9 and TRBJ1-1; D may be TRBD1 (6 bases). CDR3 size: 13 residues. Looked up from germline, CDR1 is SGDLS and CDR2 is YYNGEE. Trimming removed 4 bases from V and 2 bases from J, with 9 bases in between. The CDR3 loop is CASSKDSNTEAFF. CDR3 DNA sequence: TGTGCCAGCAGCAAGGACAGTAACACTGAAGCTTTCTTT.

As to this clone: A junction end diverges from the germline sequence, so it may reflect a read error. V and J are TRBV9 and TRBJ2-1; TRBD2 matches 14 bases. The V gene's germline CDR1 is SGDLS and CDR2 YYNGEE. The CDR3 runs 16 residues. As DNA, the CDR3 is TGTGCCCGCAGCGTAGCGGGACTAGCGGGAGAAGGTGAGCAGTTCTTC. Translated, it gives CARSVAGLAGEGEQFF.